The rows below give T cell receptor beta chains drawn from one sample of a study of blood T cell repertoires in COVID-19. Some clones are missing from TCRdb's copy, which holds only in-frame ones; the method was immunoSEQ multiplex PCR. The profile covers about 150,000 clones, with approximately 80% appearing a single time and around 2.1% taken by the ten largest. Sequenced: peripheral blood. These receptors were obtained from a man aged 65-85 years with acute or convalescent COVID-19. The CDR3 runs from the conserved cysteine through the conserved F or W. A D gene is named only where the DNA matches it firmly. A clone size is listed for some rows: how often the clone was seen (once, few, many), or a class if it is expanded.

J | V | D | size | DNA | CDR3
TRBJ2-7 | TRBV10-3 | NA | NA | TGTGCCATCACCGCAGGGGTGGGTACCTACGAGCAGTACTTC | CAITAGVGTYEQYF
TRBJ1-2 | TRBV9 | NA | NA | TGTGCCAGCAGCGTAAACGGCGGCCACTATGGCTACACCTTC | CASSVNGGHYGYTF
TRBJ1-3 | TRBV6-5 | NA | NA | TGTGCCAGCAGTTACGGAGGAGGAAACACCATATATTTT | CASSYGGGNTIYF
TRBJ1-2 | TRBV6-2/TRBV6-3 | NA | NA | TGTGCCAGCACCCCGGCCGAAGCGGAACCTGTGAACTATGGCTACACCTTC | CASTPAEAEPVNYGYTF
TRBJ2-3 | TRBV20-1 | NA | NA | TGCAGTGCTAGTCCCCAGCGGTCTTCAGATACGCAGTATTTT | CSASPQRSSDTQYF
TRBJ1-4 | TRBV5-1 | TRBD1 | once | TGCGCCAGCAGCTCCCGGGGGACAGCTGGGAATGAAAAACTGTTTTTT | CASSSRGTAGNEKLFF
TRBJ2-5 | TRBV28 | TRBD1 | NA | TGTGCCAGCAGTGGACAGGGGGAGGAGACCCAGTACTTC | CASSGQGEETQYF
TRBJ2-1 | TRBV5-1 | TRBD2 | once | TGCGCCAGCAGCTCCCGGAAACTAACTAGCGGGAGGAGAAATGAGCAGTTCTTC | CASSSRKLTSGRRNEQFF
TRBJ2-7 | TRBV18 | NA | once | TGTGCCAGCTCATCGCAGGGTACCGAGCAGTACTTC | CASSSQGTEQYF
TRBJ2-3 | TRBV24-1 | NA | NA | TGTGCCACCAGTGACCGCCTCAGCGGCGGCACAGATACGCAGTATTTT | CATSDRLSGGTDTQYF
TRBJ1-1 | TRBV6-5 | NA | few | TGTGCCAGCAGTTACTCGGGACTAAGGAACACTGAAGCTTTCTTT | CASSYSGLRNTEAFF
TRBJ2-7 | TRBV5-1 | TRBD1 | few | TGCGCCAGCAGCTCGGGACAGTCCTACGAGCAGTACTTC | CASSSGQSYEQYF
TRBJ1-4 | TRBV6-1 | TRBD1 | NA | TGTGCCAGCAGTGAGCCCAGGGGGCGCGGGGAAAAACTGTTTTTT | CASSEPRGRGEKLFF
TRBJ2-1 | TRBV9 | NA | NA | TGTGCCAGCAGCCCCCGGACTACCTTCAATGAGCAGTTCTTC | CASSPRTTFNEQFF
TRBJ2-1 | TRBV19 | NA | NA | TGTGCCAGTCCCATCGTCCCTGAGAGCTCCTACAATGAGCAGTTCTTC | CASPIVPESSYNEQFF
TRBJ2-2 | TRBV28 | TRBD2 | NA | TGTGCCAGCAGTCGCAGGACTAGCGGGGATCGGAAGCTGTTTTTT | CASSRRTSGDRKLFF
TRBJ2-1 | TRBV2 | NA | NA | TGTGCCAGCAGTGAAAGATCCGGACGGGGGAATGAGCAGTTCTTC | CASSERSGRGNEQFF
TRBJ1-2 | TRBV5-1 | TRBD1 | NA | TGCGCCAGCAGCTCCACAGGGGAGATCTATGGCTACACCTTC | CASSSTGEIYGYTF
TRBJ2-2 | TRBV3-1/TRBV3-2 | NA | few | TGTGCCAGCAGCCAAGGAATAGACACCGGGGAGCTGTTTTTT | CASSQGIDTGELFF
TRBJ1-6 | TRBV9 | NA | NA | TGTGCCAGCAGCGTTCTCAGTGACTCCTATAATTCACCCCTCCACTTT | CASSVLSDSYNSPLHF
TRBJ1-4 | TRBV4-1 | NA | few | TGCGCCAGCAGCCCCCTGTACAGTCCTAATGAAAAACTGTTTTTT | CASSPLYSPNEKLFF
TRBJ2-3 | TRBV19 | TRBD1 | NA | TGTGCCAGTGGGCGATCAGGGGGACCTCCCGGAGATACGCAGTATTTT | CASGRSGGPPGDTQYF
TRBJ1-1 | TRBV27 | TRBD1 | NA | TGTGCCAGCAGTCCCGGACAGGGGGCCTGGAGCACTGAAGCTTTCTTT | CASSPGQGAWSTEAFF
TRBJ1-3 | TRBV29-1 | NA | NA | TGCAGCGTTGACTCCCCCTCTGGAAACACCATATATTTT | CSVDSPSGNTIYF
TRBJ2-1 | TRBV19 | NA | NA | TGTGCCAGTAGTATGAGTAACTTGAGAAACAATGAGCAGTTCTTC | CASSMSNLRNNEQFF
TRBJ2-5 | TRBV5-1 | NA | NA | TGCGCCAGCAGCCCTGGAGGCCGGCAAGAGACCCAGTACTTC | CASSPGGRQETQYF
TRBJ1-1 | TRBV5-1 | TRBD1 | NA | TGCGCCAGCCAGAACCGGGACAGGAACACTGAAGCTTTCTTT | CASQNRDRNTEAFF
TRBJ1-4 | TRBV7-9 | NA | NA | TGTGCCAGCAGCTTAGATTGGGAGTTTGGAGAAAAACTGTTTTTT | CASSLDWEFGEKLFF
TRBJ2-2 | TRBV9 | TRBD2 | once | TGTGCCAGCAGCGTAGCTGGCGGGGGGGATCTCGGAGAGCTGTTTTTT | CASSVAGGGDLGELFF
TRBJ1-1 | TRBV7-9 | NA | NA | TGTGCCAGCAGCTTAGAAGCGGGCTTGAACACTGAAGCTTTCTTT | CASSLEAGLNTEAFF
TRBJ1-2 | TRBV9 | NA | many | TGTGCCAGCAGCGCGTTCGGTAACTATGGCTACACCTTC | CASSAFGNYGYTF
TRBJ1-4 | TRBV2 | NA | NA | TGTGCCACCCATGGGCCACCGACCGACACAGGCGGTGAAAAACTGTTTTTT | CATHGPPTDTGGEKLFF
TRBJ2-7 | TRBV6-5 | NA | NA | TGTGCCAGCACCCGGGGGAAAGGCCTGAACGAGCAGTACTTC | CASTRGKGLNEQYF
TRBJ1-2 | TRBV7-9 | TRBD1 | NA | TGTGCCAGCAGCTCGACCCGGGACAGCAACTATGGCTACACCTTC | CASSSTRDSNYGYTF
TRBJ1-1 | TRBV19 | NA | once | TGTGCCAGTAGTCCTCGCCGGACTGAAGCTTTCTTT | CASSPRRTEAFF
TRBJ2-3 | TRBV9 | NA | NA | TGTGCCAGCAGCGTTGGCAACCTCATCACAGATACGCAGTATTTT | CASSVGNLITDTQYF
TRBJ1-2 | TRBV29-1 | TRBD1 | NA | TGCAGCGTTGAAGATAGGAGACAGGGGGACTATGGCTACACCTTC | CSVEDRRQGDYGYTF
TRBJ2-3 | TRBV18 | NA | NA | TGTGCCAGCTCACCACCCGACGGGACAAGGACCAGGCTGTATTTT | CASSPPDGTRTRLYF
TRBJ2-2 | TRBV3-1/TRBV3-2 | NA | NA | TGTGCCAGCAGCCACGACGGGTATACCGGGGAGCTGTTTTTT | CASSHDGYTGELFF
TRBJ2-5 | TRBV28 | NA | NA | TGTGCCAGCAGTTATATTCAAGAGACCCAGTACTTC | CASSYIQETQYF
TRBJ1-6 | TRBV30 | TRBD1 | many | TGTGCCTGGGAAGGGGGCCCGAATTCACCCCTCCACTTT | CAWEGGPNSPLHF